The entry that follows covers one TCR beta chain sequence. There is no known antigen for this receptor. Base-call qualities are not available, and no considerably larger clone is one nucleotide away. The sample comes from a study of blood T cell repertoires in COVID-19 (dated by TCRdb to 2019 to 2021). Regarding the research as a whole: Collaborator samples came from the United States, Italy and Spain and covered acute and convalescent phases of COVID-19. Samples were obtained from the ongoing ImmuneRACE study (first 160 participants) and from 1,200 or so subjects provided by 6 global collaborators. Deeply sampled blood TCRbeta repertoires from subjects exposed to, actively infected with, or recovered from COVID-19 were included in the dataset. The material from the prospective study consisted of cDNA or gDNA derived from T cells, B-cell-depleted T cells, or PBMCs. A freely available public database, intended as a resource for researchers studying the immune response to SARS-CoV-2, is where the repertoires were released. The sample metadata nearly always contained a de-identified subject ID, COVID-19 status, age in years and sex. Where available, HLA class I and class II types were taken from metadata supplied by the sample provider and were not determined by assay-based typing.

Paper-wide results and their limitations: The amount of clinical and demographic metadata varied by source and participant and was provided uncurated.

One collaborating source in Seattle enrolled patients while the patients were actively infected and followed the patients over time throughout the course of disease. Collaborating institutions collected whole blood in K2EDTA tubes following their own protocols. Collaborator samples were shipped for TCRbeta analysis as frozen whole blood, isolated PBMCs, or DNA extracted from either sample type. TCRbeta CDR3 regions were amplified from genomic DNA by means of the immunoSEQ Assay, a bias-controlled multiplex PCR. The original pipeline was this. The number of nucleated cells in each sample was estimated from the amplification of reference gene primers within the assay. To quantify the absolute abundance of each unique TCRbeta CDR3 rearrangement, sequence reads were collapsed and filtered. For each sample, productive Simpson clonality was calculated as the square root of Simpson's diversity index across productive rearrangements. The source is immuneACCESS, and TCRdb retained only in-frame sequences with V and J called. Part of the clones is not carried over; for the studies checked, unresolved V genes explain less than half of this, and the remainder is unexplained. That table furnishes V, J and clone size, whereas the DNA furnished D and trimming. For this sample there are tens of thousands of clones; nearly 90% appear just once. About 3% of the sample belongs to the ten largest clones.

A distance of 14 bases separates the germline ends of V and J, which lose 8 bases and 0 bases respectively. In the germline V gene, CDR1 corresponds to MNHEY and CDR2 to SVGAGI. From the cysteine through the phenylalanine, the CDR3 covers 15 amino acids. Only the CDR3 portion is preserved as DNA: 45 bases, with reading frame beginning at the first base. Sequencing was done on a sample of peripheral blood. This sequence originates from a woman in her forties or fifties with COVID-19, enrolled during active disease. Recombination joined TRBV6-5 with TRBJ1-3; the D gene cannot be named for sure. The nucleotide sequence reads TGTGCCAGCCATAATACTGCTTCCTCTGGAAACACCATATATTTT. It specifies CASHNTASSGNTIYF.